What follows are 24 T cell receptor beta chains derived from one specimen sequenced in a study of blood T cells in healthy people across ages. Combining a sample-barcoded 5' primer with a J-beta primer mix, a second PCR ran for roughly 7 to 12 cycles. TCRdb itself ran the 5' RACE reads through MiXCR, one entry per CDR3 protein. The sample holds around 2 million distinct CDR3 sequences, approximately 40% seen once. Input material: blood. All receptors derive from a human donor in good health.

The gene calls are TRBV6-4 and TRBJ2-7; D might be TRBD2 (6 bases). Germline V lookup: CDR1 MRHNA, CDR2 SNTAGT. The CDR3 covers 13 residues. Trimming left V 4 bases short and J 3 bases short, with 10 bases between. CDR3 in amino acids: CASSVRDFYEQYF. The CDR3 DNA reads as TGTGCCAGCAGTGTTAGGGACTTCTACGAGCAGTACTTC.

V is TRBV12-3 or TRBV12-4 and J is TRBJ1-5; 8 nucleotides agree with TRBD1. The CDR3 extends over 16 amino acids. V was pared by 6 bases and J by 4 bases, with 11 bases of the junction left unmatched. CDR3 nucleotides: TGTGCCAGCAGCAAAATCGACGGACAGGGAAATCAGCCCCAGCATTTT. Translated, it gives CASSKIDGQGNQPQHF.

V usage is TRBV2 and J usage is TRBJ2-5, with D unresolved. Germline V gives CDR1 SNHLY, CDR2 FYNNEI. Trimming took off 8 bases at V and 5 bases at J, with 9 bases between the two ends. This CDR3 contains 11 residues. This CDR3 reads CASLSSETQYF. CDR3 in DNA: TGTGCCAGCCTAAGTAGCGAGACCCAGTACTTC. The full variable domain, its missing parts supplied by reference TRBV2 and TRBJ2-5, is EPEVTQTPSHQVTQMGQEVILRCVPISNHLYFYWYRQILGQKVEFLVSFYNNEISEKSEIFDDQFSVERPDGSNFTLKIRSTKLEDSAMYFCASLSSETQYFGPGTRLLVL.

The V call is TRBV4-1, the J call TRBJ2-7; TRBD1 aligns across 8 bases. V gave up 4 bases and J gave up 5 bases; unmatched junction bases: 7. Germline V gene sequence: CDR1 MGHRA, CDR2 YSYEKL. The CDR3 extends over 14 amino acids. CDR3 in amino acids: CASSRGQGVDEQYF. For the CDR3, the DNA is TGCGCCAGCAGCCGAGGACAGGGTGTAGACGAGCAGTACTTC.

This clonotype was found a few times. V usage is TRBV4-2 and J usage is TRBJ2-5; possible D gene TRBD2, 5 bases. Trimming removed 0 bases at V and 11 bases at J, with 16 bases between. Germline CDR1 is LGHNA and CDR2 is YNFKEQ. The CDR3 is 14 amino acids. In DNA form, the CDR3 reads TGTGCCAGCAGCCAAGACTGGGAGTCTACGGAGCAGTACTTC. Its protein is CASSQDWESTEQYF.

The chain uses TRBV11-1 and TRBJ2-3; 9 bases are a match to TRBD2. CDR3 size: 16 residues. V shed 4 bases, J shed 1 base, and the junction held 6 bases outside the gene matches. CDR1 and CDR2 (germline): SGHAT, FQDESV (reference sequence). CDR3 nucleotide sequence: TGTGCCAGCAGCTCTCAAATAGCGGGGGGCACAGATACGCAGTATTTT. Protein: CASSSQIAGGTDTQYF. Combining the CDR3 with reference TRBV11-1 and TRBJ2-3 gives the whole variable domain EAEVAQSPRYKITEKSQAVAFWCDPISGHATLYWYRQILGQGPELLVQFQDESVVDDSQLPKDRFSAERLKGVDSTLKIQPAELGDSAMYLCASSSQIAGGTDTQYFGPGTRLTVL.

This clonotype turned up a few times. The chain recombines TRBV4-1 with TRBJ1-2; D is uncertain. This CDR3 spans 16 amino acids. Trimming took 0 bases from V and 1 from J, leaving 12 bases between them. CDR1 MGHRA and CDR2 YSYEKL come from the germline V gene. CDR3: CASSQDPSPLNYGYTF. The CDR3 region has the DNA TGCGCCAGCAGCCAAGATCCGTCTCCCCTTAACTATGGCTACACCTTC.

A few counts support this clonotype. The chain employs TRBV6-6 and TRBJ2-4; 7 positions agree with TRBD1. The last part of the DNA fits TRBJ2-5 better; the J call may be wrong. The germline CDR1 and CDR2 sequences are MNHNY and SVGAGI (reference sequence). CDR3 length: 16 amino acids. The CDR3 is CASSYSEIGTAETQYF. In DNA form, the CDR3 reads TGTGCCAGCAGTTACTCCGAAATCGGGACAGCCGAGACCCAGTACTTC.

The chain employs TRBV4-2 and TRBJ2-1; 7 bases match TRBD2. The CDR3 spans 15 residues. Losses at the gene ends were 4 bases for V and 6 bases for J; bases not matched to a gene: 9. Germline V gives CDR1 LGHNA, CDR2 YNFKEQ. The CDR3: CASSRRASGPNEQFF. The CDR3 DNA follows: TGTGCCAGCAGCCGCCGGGCTAGCGGACCCAATGAGCAGTTCTTC.

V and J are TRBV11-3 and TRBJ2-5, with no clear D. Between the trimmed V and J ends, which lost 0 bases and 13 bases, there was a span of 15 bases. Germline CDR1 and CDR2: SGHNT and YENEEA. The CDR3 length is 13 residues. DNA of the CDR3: TGTGCCAGCAGCTTAGATTCAACCAACCCTTTGTACTTC. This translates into CASSLDSTNPLYF.

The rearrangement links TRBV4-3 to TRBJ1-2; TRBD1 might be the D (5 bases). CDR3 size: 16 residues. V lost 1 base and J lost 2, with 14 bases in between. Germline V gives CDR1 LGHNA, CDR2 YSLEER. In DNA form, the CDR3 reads TGCGCCAGCAGCCAAGGACAGTTTAGAGGGAACTATGGCTACACCTTC. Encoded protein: CASSQGQFRGNYGYTF.

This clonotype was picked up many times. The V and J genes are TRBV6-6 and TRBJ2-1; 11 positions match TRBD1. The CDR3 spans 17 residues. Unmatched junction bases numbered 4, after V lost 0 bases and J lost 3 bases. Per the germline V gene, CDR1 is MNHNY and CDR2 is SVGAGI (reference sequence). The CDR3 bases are TGTGCCAGCAGTTACTCCGGGACAGGGGGAATCTACAATGAGCAGTTCTTC. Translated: CASSYSGTGGIYNEQFF.

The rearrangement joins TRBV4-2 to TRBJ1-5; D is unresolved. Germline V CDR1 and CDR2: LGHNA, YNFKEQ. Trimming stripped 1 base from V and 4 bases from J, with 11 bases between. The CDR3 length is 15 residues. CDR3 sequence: CASSQVRQSNQPQHF. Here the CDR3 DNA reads TGTGCCAGCAGCCAAGTCCGGCAGTCTAATCAGCCCCAGCATTTT.

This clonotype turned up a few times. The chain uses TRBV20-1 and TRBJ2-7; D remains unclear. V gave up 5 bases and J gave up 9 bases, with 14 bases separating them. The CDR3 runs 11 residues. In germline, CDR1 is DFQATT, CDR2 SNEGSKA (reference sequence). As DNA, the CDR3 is TGCAGTGCTGATAAGGGCTATCCGCAGTACTTC. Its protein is CSADKGYPQYF.

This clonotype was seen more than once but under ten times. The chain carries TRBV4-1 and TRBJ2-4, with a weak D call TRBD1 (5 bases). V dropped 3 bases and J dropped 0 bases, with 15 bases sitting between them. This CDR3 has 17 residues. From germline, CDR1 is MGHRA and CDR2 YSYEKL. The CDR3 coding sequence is TGCGCCAGCAGCCACTTTCAGGGCGCTATAGCCAAAAACATTCAGTACTTC. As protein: CASSHFQGAIAKNIQYF.

CDR3 loop: CSASEDQGVWTDTQYF. The DNA for the CDR3 is TGCAGTGCTAGCGAAGATCAGGGGGTTTGGACAGATACGCAGTATTTT. The chain links TRBV20-1 to TRBJ2-3; 7 bases align to TRBD1. This CDR3 region has 16 residues. The V and J ends lost 3 bases and 3 bases, in that order; junction bases with no gene match: 12. Germline loops: CDR1 DFQATT, CDR2 SNEGSKA (reference sequence).

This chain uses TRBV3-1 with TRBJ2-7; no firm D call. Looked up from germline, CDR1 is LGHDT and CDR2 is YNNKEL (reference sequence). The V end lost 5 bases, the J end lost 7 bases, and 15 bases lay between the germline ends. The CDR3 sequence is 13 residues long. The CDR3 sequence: CASSLVMSDEQYF. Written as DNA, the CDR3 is TGTGCCAGCAGCTTGGTCATGTCGGATGAGCAGTACTTC.

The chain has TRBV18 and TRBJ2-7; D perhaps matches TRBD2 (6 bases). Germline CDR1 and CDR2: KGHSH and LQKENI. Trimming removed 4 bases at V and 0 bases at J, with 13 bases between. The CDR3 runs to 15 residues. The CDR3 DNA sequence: TGTGCCAGCTCACACCCCGGGGGTCGCTCCTACGAGCAGTACTTC. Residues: CASSHPGGRSYEQYF.

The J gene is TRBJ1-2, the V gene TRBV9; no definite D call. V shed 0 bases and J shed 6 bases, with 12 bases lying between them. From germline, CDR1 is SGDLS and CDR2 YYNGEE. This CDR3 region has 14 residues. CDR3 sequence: CASSVDGGRDGYTF. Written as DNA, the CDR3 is TGTGCCAGCAGCGTAGACGGAGGGAGGGATGGCTACACCTTC.

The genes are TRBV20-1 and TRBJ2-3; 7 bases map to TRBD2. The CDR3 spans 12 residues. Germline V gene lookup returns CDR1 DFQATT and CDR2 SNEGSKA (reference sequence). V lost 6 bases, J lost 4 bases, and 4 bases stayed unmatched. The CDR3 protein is CSATGGPDTQYF. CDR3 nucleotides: TGCAGTGCCACGGGGGGTCCAGATACGCAGTATTTT.

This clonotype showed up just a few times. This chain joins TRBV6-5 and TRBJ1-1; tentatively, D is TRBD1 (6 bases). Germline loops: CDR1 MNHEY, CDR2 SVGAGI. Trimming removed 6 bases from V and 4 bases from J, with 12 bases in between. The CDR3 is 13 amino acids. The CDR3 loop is CASSNTGFTEAFF. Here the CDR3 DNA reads TGTGCCAGCAGCAATACAGGGTTCACTGAAGCTTTCTTT.

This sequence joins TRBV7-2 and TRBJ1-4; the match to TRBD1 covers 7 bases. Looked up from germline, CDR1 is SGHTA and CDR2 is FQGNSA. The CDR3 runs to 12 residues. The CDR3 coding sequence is TGTGCTACGGGACAGAGTAATGAAAAACTGTTTTTT. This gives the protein CATGQSNEKLFF.

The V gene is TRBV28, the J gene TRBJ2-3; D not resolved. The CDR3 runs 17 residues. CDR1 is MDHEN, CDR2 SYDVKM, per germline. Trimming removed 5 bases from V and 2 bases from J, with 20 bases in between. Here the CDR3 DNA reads TGTGCCAGCAGTATCGGTAGGGTACAGTATCTCACAGATACGCAGTATTTT. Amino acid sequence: CASSIGRVQYLTDTQYF.

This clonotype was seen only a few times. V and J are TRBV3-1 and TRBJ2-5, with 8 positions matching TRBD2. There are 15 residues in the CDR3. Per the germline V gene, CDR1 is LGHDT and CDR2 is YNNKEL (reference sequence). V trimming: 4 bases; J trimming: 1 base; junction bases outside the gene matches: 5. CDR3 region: CASSPSGTSQETQYF. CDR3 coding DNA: TGTGCCAGCAGCCCGTCCGGGACTAGCCAAGAGACCCAGTACTTC.